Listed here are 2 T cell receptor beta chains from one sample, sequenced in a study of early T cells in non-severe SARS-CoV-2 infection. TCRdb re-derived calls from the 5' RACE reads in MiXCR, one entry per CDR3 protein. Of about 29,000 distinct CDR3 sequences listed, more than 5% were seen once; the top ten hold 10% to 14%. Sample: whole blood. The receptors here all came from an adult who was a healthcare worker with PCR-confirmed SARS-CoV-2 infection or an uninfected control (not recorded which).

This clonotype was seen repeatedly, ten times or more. CDR3 loop: CASRETAHYGYTF. Written as DNA, the CDR3 is TGTGCCAGCAGGGAAACAGCACACTATGGCTACACCTTC. The rearrangement links TRBV6-1 to TRBJ1-2, with D hard to call. This CDR3 has 13 residues. Per the germline V gene, CDR1 is MNHNS and CDR2 is SASEGT. V lost 6 bases, J lost 3 bases, and 11 bases lay in between.

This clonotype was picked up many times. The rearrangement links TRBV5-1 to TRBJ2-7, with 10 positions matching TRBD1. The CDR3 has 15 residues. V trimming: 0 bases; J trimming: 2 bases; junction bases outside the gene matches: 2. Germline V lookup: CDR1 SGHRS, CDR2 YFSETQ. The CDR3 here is CASSLEGTGAYEQYF. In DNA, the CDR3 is TGCGCCAGCAGCTTGGAGGGGACAGGGGCCTACGAGCAGTACTTC. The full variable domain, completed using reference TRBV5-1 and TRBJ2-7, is KAGVTQTPRYLIKTRGQQVTLSCSPISGHRSVSWYQQTPGQGLQFLFEYFSETQRNKGNFPGRFSGRQFSNSRSEMNVSTLELGDSALYLCASSLEGTGAYEQYFGPGTRLTVT.